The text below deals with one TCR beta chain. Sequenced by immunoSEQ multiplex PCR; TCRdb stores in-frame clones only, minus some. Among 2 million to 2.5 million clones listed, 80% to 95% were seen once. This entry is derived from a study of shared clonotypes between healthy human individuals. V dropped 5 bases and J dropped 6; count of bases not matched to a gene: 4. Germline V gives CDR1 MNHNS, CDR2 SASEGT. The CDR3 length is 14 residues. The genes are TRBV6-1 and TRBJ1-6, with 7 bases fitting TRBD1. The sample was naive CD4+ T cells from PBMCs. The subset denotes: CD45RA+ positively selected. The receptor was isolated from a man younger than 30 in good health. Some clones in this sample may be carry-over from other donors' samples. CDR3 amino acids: CASSQDRFNSPLHF. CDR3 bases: TGTGCCAGCAGTCAGGACAGGTTTAATTCACCCCTCCACTTT.